This TCR beta chain was sequenced for a study of control samples from healthy donors and cancer patients. This CDR3 has 15 amino acids. Between the trimmed V and J ends, which lost 0 bases and 9 bases, there was a span of 16 bases. Germline assignment: CDR1 SGDLS and CDR2 YYNGEE. Repertoires were generated with immunoSEQ multiplex PCR, while TCRdb's copy carries only in-frame clones and drops some. The data show roughly 220,000 clones, roughly 94% seen once. This chain uses TRBV9 with TRBJ2-1, with a weak D call TRBD2 (5 bases). Sequenced sample: blood. The sequence derives from a man between 45 and 60 years old in good health. CDR3 coding DNA: TGTGCCAGCAGCGTAGGAGACTACCCGTCGGGTGAGCAGTTCTTC. Its protein is CASSVGDYPSGEQFF.